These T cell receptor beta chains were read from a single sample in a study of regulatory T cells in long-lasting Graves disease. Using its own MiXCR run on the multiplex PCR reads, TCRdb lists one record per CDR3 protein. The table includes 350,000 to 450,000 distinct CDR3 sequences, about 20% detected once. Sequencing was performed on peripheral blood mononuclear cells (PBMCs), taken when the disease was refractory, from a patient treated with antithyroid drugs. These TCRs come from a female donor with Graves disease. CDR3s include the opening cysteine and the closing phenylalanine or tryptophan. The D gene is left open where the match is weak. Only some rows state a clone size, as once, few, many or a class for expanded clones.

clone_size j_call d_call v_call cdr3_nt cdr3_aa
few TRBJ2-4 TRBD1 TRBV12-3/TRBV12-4 TGTGCCCGCAGTTTAACAGGGGGGTCCAAAAACATTCAGTACTTC CARSLTGGSKNIQYF
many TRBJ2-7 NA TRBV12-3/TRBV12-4 TGTGCCAGCAGTTTTGAAGACGGCTCCTACGAGCAGTACTTC CASSFEDGSYEQYF
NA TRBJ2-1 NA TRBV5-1 TGCGCCAGACTGCACAGGGAGGACTACAATGAGCAGTTCTTC CARLHREDYNEQFF
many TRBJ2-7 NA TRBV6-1 TGTGCCAGCAGTGAGCCCTACGAGCAGTACTTC CASSEPYEQYF
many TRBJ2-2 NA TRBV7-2 TGTGCCAGCAGCCGTCTAGCTTTTGACGGGGAGCTGTTTTTT CASSRLAFDGELFF
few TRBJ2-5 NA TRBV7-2 TGTGCCAGCAGCCCCGCTAGCGAGCGAGAGACCCAGTACTTC CASSPASERETQYF
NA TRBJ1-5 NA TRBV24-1 TGTGCCACCAGTGACTCCACAGGTGCCAATCAGCCCCAGCATTTT CATSDSTGANQPQHF
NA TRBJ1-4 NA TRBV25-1 TGTGCCAGCAATGAATGGGAAGAAAAACTGTTTTTT CASNEWEEKLFF
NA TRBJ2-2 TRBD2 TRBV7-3 TGTGCCAGCAGCCCCGGGCGCAGCGGGATAAGGGGCACCGGGGAGCTGTTTTTT CASSPGRSGIRGTGELFF
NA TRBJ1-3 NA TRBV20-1 TGCAGTGCTAGGTGGGGAGGAAACACCATATATTTT CSARWGGNTIYF
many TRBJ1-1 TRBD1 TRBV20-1 TGCAGTGTCGAATCACAGGGGAGGGATACTGAAGCTTTCTTT CSVESQGRDTEAFF
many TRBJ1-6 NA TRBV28 TGTGCCAACTCAGGGGACGGGGGGACCCTCCACTTT CANSGDGGTLHF
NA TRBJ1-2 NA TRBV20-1 TGCAGTGCTAGAGATATTGTGGGCCCCCTCTATGGCTACACCTTC CSARDIVGPLYGYTF
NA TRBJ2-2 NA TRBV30 TGTGCCTGGAGTGTACTCGGGGTCGGGGAGCTGTTTTTT CAWSVLGVGELFF
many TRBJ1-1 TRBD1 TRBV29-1 TGCAGCGTGGGGGCAGGGGGCCTGAACACTGAAGCTTTCTTT CSVGAGGLNTEAFF
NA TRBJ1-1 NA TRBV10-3 TGTGCCATCAGTGAGTCCGAAACCCCCGGGCTGGCGGGAATGAACACTGAAGCTTTCTTT CAISESETPGLAGMNTEAFF
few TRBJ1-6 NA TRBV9 TGTGCCAGCAGCGCTCTGGACAACTCACCCCTCCACTTT CASSALDNSPLHF
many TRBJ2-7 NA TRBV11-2 TGTGCCAGCAGCTCCCTCTGGGGCTACGAGCAGTACTTC CASSSLWGYEQYF
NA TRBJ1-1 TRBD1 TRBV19 TGTGCCAGTAGTACGCTGGGACAGGGTGTCTCTGAAGCTTTCTTT CASSTLGQGVSEAFF
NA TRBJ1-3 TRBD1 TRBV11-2 TGTGCCAGCAGCTTAGACCCTACGGGACAGGGGGAAGGAAACACCATATATTTT CASSLDPTGQGEGNTIYF
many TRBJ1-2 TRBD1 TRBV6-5 TGTGCCAGCAGTTTTCAGGGGGATGGCTACACCTTC CASSFQGDGYTF
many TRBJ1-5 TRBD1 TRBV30 TGTGCCTGGAGTGTAGGGGACAGGGTGGATCAGCCCCAGCATTTT CAWSVGDRVDQPQHF
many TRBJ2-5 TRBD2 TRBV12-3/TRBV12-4 TGTGCCAGCAGTTTTGCGGGAGCAGAGACCCAGTACTTC CASSFAGAETQYF
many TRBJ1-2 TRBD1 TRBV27 TGTGCCAGCAGTTTGTACAGGGGCTACTATGGCTACACCTTC CASSLYRGYYGYTF
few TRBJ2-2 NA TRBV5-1 TGCGCCAGCAGCTTCAGAACGAACACCGGGGAGCTGTTTTTT CASSFRTNTGELFF
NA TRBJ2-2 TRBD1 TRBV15 TGTGCCACCAGCAGAGATAACAGGGGGGTCCTCACCGGGGAGCTGTTTTTT CATSRDNRGVLTGELFF
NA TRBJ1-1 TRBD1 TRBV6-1 TGTGCCAGCAACGGACAGGGGATCATGAACACTGAAGCTTTCTTT CASNGQGIMNTEAFF
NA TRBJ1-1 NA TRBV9 TGTGCCAGCAGCCCCCGGGACAAGATCACTGAAGCTTTCTTT CASSPRDKITEAFF
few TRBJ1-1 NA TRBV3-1 TGTGCCAGCAGCCAAGACCTCATAGGGGGGGGAGCTTTCTTT CASSQDLIGGGAFF
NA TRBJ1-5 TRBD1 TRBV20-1 TGCAGTGCTAGGTCGACAGGGGACCACAATCAGCCCCAGCATTTT CSARSTGDHNQPQHF
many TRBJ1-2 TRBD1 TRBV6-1 TGTGCCAGCAGGGAAACTAGACAGGGGAACTATGGCTACACCTTC CASRETRQGNYGYTF